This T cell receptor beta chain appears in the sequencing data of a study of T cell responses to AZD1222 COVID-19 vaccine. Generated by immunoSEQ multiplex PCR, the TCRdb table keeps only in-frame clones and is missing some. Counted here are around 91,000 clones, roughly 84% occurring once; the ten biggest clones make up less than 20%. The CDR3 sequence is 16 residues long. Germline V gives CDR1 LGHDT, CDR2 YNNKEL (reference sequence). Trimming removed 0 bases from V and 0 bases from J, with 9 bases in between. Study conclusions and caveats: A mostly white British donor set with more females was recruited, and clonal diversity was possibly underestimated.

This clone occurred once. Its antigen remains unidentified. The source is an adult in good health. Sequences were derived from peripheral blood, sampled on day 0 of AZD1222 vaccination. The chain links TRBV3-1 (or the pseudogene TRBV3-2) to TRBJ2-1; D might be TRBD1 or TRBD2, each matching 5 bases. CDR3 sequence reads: CASSQDWGSSYNEQFF. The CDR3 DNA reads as TGTGCCAGCAGCCAAGATTGGGGGAGCTCCTACAATGAGCAGTTCTTC.